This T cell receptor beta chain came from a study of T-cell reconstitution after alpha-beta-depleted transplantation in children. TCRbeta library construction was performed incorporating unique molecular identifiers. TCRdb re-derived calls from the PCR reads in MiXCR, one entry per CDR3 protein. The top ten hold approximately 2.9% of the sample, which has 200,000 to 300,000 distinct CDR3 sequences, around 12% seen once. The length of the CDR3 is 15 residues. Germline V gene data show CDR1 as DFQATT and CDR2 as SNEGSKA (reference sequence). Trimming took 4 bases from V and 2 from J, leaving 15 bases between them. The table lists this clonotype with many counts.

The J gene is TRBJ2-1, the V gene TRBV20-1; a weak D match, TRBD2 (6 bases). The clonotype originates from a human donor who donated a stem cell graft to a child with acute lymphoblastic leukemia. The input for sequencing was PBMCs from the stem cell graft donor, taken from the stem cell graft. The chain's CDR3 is CSANGRDPTYNEQFF. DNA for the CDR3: TGCAGTGCTAACGGGCGGGACCCTACCTACAATGAGCAGTTCTTC.